This TCR beta chain was recovered during a study of tumor-infiltrating lymphocytes in primary liver carcinoma. The wider study: The patient group consisted of men and women aged 30 to 69 years. Study observations and caveats: Tumors had a top-250-clone fraction that was significantly higher than blood (p = 0.039).

The CDR3 is 17 amino acids. Germline lookup yields CDR1 PRHDT and CDR2 FYEKMQ (reference sequence). V was pared by 2 bases and J by 0 bases, with 13 bases between. Co-extracting RNA and DNA was done with roughly 17-34 mg of unsorted bulk tissue as input. Samples came from superior, inferior, lateral poles and tumor centre. About this clonotype itself: Its specificity is not known.

Reverse transcription of roughly 470 ng total RNA with a constant-region primer produced TCR beta cDNA. It was through three nested multiplex PCR rounds of slightly modified ARM-PCR that TCR beta libraries arose. TRBV1-TRBV30 forward and Cbeta reverse primers drove the first two roughly 10-cycle rounds. TCRdb reprocessed the multiplex PCR reads via MiXCR and lists one record per CDR3 protein. The sample lists around 120,000 distinct CDR3 sequences, approximately 70% occurring once. The chain combines TRBV13 with TRBJ2-2, with D unresolved. Sample: liver tumor tissue from sampling region 1. Subset of the sample: tumor region T1, superior pole. This sequence was found in a woman aged 55-69 years with primary liver carcinoma and hepatitis B virus infection. The chain's CDR3 is CASSLPRSASNTGELFF. CDR3 nucleotide sequence: TGTGCCAGCAGCTTACCCAGGAGCGCATCGAACACCGGGGAGCTGTTTTTT.